This T cell receptor beta chain was sequenced during a study of long-term antiretroviral therapy in people with HIV. Sequencing relied on immunoSEQ assay v3.0, run at survey level. Measured with immunoSEQ multiplex PCR; TCRdb has only the in-frame clones, and not every one. This sample has around 30,000 clones, with 95% found just once. J gave up 4 bases and V 3 bases, and 4 bases lay outside the gene matches. Germline-derived CDR1 and CDR2 are LNHNV and YYDKDF (reference sequence). The CDR3 sequence is 15 residues long. V gene TRBV15 combines with J gene TRBJ1-2, with 11 bases identical to TRBD1. The TCR was taken from a man younger than 45 with HIV. Sample: unsorted PBMCs, taken 5.3 years after starting antiretroviral therapy. The CDR3 DNA follows: TGTGCCACCAGCAGTTGGGACAGGGGGGGCTATGGCTACACCTTC. Translated, it gives CATSSWDRGGYGYTF.